The 21 T cell receptor beta chains given below trace back to one sample, sequenced in a study of T cells in Graves' hyperthyroidism and ophthalmopathy. TCR beta CDR3 region amplification was performed from RNA transcripts. The HTBI primer set was used in a first-round RT-PCR of the TCR CDR3. Each CDR3 protein gets one entry after TCRdb re-called the multiplex PCR reads with MiXCR. The table lists approximately 480,000 distinct CDR3 sequences, around 20% of them singletons. The sample comprised blood. The receptor set was obtained from a young man with Graves' hyperthyroidism.

This clonotype has at least ten counts. The chain joins TRBV19 to TRBJ1-1, with D possibly TRBD1 on 5 matching bases. The germline V gene has CDR1 LNHDA and CDR2 SQIVND (reference sequence). The CDR3 extends over 14 amino acids. V lost 6 bases, J lost 4 bases, and 15 bases lay in between. CDR3 DNA sequence: TGTGCCAGTAGGGGAAGGGGAGGAGGCACTGAAGCTTTCTTT. Protein: CASRGRGGGTEAFF. Full variable domain (rest looked up from reference TRBV19 and TRBJ1-1): DGGITQSPKYLFRKEGQNVTLSCEQNLNHDAMYWYRQDPGQGLRLIYYSQIVNDFQKGDIAEGYSVSREKKESFPLTVTSAQKNPTAFYLCASRGRGGGTEAFFGQGTRLTVV.

This clonotype came up a few times. The V and J genes are TRBV19 and TRBJ1-2; D gene ambiguous. This CDR3 is built from 13 residues. Germline CDR1 LNHDA, CDR2 SQIVND (reference sequence). V was trimmed by 6 bases and J by 0 bases, leaving 8 bases between them. CDR3 DNA sequence: TGTGCCAGTAGCCCACTCTCTAACTATGGCTACACCTTC. Translation: CASSPLSNYGYTF.

This clonotype was found many times. V is TRBV12-3 or TRBV12-4 and J is TRBJ2-7; 12 bases are a match to TRBD1. After removal of 5 bases from V and 6 bases from J, the junction contained 8 bases not matched to a gene. CDR3 length equals 15 residues. CDR3 nucleotides: TGTGCCAGCAGTGGGGACAGGGGGCTCTCCCGCGAGCAGTACTTC. Encoded protein: CASSGDRGLSREQYF.

In this sample, this clonotype turned up many times. The DNA for the CDR3 is TGTGCCACCCAGACGGGACAGCCCTACGAGCAGTACTTC. Its protein is CATQTGQPYEQYF. J is TRBJ2-7 and V is TRBV6-5; 7 positions agree with TRBD1. Germline-derived CDR1 and CDR2 are MNHEY and SVGAGI. This CDR3 has 13 residues. After removal of 10 bases from V and 2 bases from J, the junction contained 8 bases not matched to a gene.

This clonotype was counted ten times or more. The rearrangement joins TRBV12-3 or TRBV12-4 to TRBJ1-1; D might be TRBD1 (5 bases). V lost 8 bases, J lost 1 base, and 11 bases lay in between. The CDR3 spans 13 residues. CDR3 DNA sequence: TGTGCCAGCGGGACCCGAAAGAACACTGAAGCTTTCTTT. Amino acids: CASGTRKNTEAFF.

The rearrangement uses TRBV6-5 and TRBJ1-6, with no clear D. Trimming took 2 bases from V and 6 from J, leaving 11 bases between them. The CDR3 runs 15 residues. CDR1 MNHEY and CDR2 SVGAGI come from the germline V gene. This CDR3 is CASSYGTFGNSPLHF. CDR3 nucleotide sequence: TGTGCCAGCAGTTACGGAACCTTTGGTAATTCACCCCTCCACTTT.

This chain joins TRBV20-1 and TRBJ1-2, with D possibly TRBD1 on 6 matching bases. CDR1 and CDR2 from the germline V gene are DFQATT and SNEGSKA (reference sequence). The length of the CDR3 is 12 residues. V was trimmed by 5 bases and J by 4 bases, leaving 11 bases between them. CDR3 in amino acids: CSAWTARYGYTF. CDR3 DNA sequence: TGCAGTGCTTGGACAGCCCGCTATGGCTACACCTTC.

The V gene is TRBV7-8, the J gene TRBJ2-7; 10 bases map to TRBD2. The CDR3 has 15 amino acids. CDR1 is SGHVS, CDR2 FQNEAQ, per germline. J was trimmed by 4 bases and V by 5 bases; bases with no gene match: 8. The chain's CDR3 is CASSQLAGTGYEQYF. In DNA form, the CDR3 reads TGTGCCAGCAGCCAACTAGCGGGAACGGGGTACGAGCAGTACTTC.

This clonotype was seen repeatedly, ten times or more. The V and J genes are TRBV12-3 or TRBV12-4 and TRBJ2-2; the D gene is possibly TRBD2 (6 bases). V was shortened by 7 bases and J by 7 bases, with 19 bases between the two germline ends. The CDR3 consists of 15 residues. This CDR3 is CASTLGRGRGGELFF. CDR3 coding DNA: TGTGCCAGCACCCTAGGGCGGGGAAGGGGCGGGGAGCTGTTTTTT.

This clonotype was seen only a few times. The chain recombines TRBV11-2 with TRBJ2-7; the D gene is possibly TRBD1 (6 bases). The CDR3 length is 15 residues. Germline lookup yields CDR1 SGHAT and CDR2 FQNNGV. V lost 6 bases to trimming and J lost 1 base, with 16 bases between them. The DNA for the CDR3 is TGTGCCAGCAGTACTACCCCAGGGGTATCCTACGAGCAGTACTTC. Encoded protein: CASSTTPGVSYEQYF.

The table lists this clonotype with many counts. The chain couples TRBV2 to TRBJ1-5; TRBD1 matches 7 bases. From germline, CDR1 is SNHLY and CDR2 FYNNEI. This CDR3 has 16 amino acids. V lost 4 bases to trimming and J lost 6 bases; unmatched junction nucleotides: 12. The CDR3 region has the DNA TGTGCCAGCAGTGGTTCCCGGGACAGCAGCCCTCAGCCCCAGCATTTT. Protein: CASSGSRDSSPQPQHF.

The chain links TRBV6-1 to TRBJ1-6; 7 nucleotides match TRBD1. This CDR3 has 17 amino acids. V lost 5 bases to trimming and J lost 0 bases; unmatched junction nucleotides: 7. Germline assignment: CDR1 MNHNS and CDR2 SASEGT. The CDR3 sequence: CASSLPGGSSYNSPLHF. CDR3 nucleotide sequence: TGTGCCAGCAGTCTCCCAGGGGGGAGCTCCTATAATTCACCCCTCCACTTT.

A few counts support this clonotype. J is TRBJ2-5 and V is TRBV5-1; 9 bases are a match to TRBD1. Trimming took 0 bases from V and 5 from J; bases not matched to a gene: 5. This CDR3 comprises 15 residues. Germline CDR1 reads SGHRS; CDR2 reads YFSETQ. The CDR3: CASSLAAGQGETQYF. In DNA, the CDR3 is TGCGCCAGCAGCTTGGCAGCAGGACAGGGGGAGACCCAGTACTTC.

This clonotype was picked up many times. This chain joins TRBV28 and TRBJ2-5, with D tentatively TRBD1 (5 bases). Germline values: CDR1 MDHEN, CDR2 SYDVKM. V lost 6 bases and J lost 4, with 15 bases in between. CDR3 size: 14 residues. The CDR3 coding sequence is TGTGCCAGCAGCTTAGGGGCATTCCTAGAGACCCAGTACTTC. It specifies CASSLGAFLETQYF.

The count of this clonotype is one. One junction end disagrees with the germline gene, perhaps due to a read error. The J gene is TRBJ2-5, the V gene TRBV7-8; D unresolved. The CDR3 totals 15 residues. Per the germline V gene, CDR1 is SGHVS and CDR2 is FQNEAQ. The CDR3 DNA reads TGCGTCAGCAGCCGATCGGTTGCGGATCTAGAGACCCAGTACTTC. This translates into CVSSRSVADLETQYF.

This clonotype was seen many times. Compared with germline, one end of the junction differs, possibly owing to a read error. The chain carries TRBV11-2 and TRBJ1-1, with a possible D match to TRBD1 (5 bases). The CDR3 is 13 amino acids. Germline lookup yields CDR1 SGHAT and CDR2 FQNNGV. The CDR3 region is CASRTGLNIEAFF. The CDR3 nucleotides are TGTGCCAGCAGAACAGGATTGAACATTGAAGCTTTCTTT.

In its sample, this clonotype was seen many times. V is TRBV6-5 and J is TRBJ2-5; TRBD1 agrees at 7 bases. Germline CDR1 and CDR2: MNHEY and SVGAGI. The CDR3 is 14 amino acids. Trimming at V came to 2 bases and at J to 5 bases, leaving 5 bases not matched to a gene. The CDR3 bases are TGTGCCAGCAGTTACGCCCAGGGGGAGGAGACCCAGTACTTC. It yields the protein CASSYAQGEETQYF.

This clonotype was seen a few times. The chain is built from TRBV5-5 and TRBJ2-5, with 9 bases matching TRBD1. Germline values: CDR1 SGHKS, CDR2 YYEKEE (reference sequence). CDR3 size: 16 residues. V shed 4 bases and J 1 base; nucleotides not matched to a gene: 8. For the CDR3, the DNA is TGTGCCAGCAGCATACGAGGACAGGGGTTCCAAGAGACCCAGTACTTC. Translating gives CASSIRGQGFQETQYF.

This clonotype occurred many times. The chain carries TRBV7-2 and TRBJ1-1, with D hard to call. The CDR3 sequence is 15 residues long. Per the germline V gene, CDR1 is SGHTA and CDR2 is FQGNSA. V dropped 2 bases and J dropped 1 base, with 11 bases sitting between them. The CDR3 DNA sequence: TGTGCCAGCAGCTTAATGTTGGGAGGGAACACTGAAGCTTTCTTT. This sequence encodes CASSLMLGGNTEAFF.

This clonotype occurred many times. The V call is TRBV5-4, the J call TRBJ2-7; a weak D match, TRBD1 (6 bases). Germline V gene lookup returns CDR1 SGHNT and CDR2 YYREEE (reference sequence). The CDR3 is made up of 14 amino acids. Deletions cut 4 bases from V and 2 bases from J, with 13 bases between. The DNA of the CDR3 is TGTGCCAGCAGCAGGGACACCCGAACCTACGAGCAGTACTTC. Translation gives CASSRDTRTYEQYF.

This clonotype has ten or more counts. The chain is built from TRBV19 and TRBJ2-2; D gene ambiguous. The length of the CDR3 is 13 residues. The V end was cut by 3 bases, the J end by 5 bases, with 7 bases between. Germline CDR1 is LNHDA and CDR2 is SQIVND (reference sequence). CDR3 coding DNA: TGTGCCAGTAGTATTGCGAGTACCGGGGAGCTGTTTTTT. Encoded protein: CASSIASTGELFF.